The clone carrying this T cell receptor beta chain was detected only a few times. The target antigen is unknown. This sample is drawn from a study of beta chain features in type 1 diabetes. Study at large: Age, gender, cell numbers and subset yield matched between patients and controls.

What was sequenced were expressed TCRB transcripts, since all of the isolated RNA had been reverse transcribed. Clones were read by immunoSEQ multiplex PCR, and TCRdb kept only the in-frame ones, dropping some. Among a few hundred thousand clones listed, approximately 13% were seen once. Study findings and constraints: In these data, an HLA type influence on TCRB rearrangement remained unresolved. Among all four CD4+ subsets, Type 1 diabetes patients had TCRB CDR3s that were moderately but significantly shorter.

Germline V gives CDR1 SGDLS, CDR2 YYNGEE. The CDR3 covers 14 residues. The V and J ends lost 4 bases and 5 bases, in that order; junction bases with no gene match: 6. The TCR originated in a woman aged 18-29 years with type 1 diabetes. The rearrangement uses TRBV9 and TRBJ1-1, with TRBD1 identical over 9 bases. The sequenced material came from naive CD4+ T cells from blood. The CDR3 bases are TGTGCCAGCAGCCCCGGACAGGGGAGGACTGAAGCTTTCTTT. Its translation: CASSPGQGRTEAFF.